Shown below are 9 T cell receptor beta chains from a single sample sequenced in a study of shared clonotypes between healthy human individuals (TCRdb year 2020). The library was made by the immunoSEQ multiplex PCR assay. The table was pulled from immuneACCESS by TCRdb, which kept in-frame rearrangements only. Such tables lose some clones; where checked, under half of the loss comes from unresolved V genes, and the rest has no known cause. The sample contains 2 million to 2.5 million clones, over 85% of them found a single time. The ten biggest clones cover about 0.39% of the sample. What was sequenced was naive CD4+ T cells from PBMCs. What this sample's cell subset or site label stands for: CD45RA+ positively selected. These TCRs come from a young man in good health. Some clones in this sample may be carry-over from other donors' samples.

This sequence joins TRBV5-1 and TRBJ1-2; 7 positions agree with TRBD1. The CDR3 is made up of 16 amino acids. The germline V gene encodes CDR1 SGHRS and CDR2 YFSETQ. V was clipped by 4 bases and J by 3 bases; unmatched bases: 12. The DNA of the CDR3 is TGCGCCAGCAGCCGCAACCTGAGGGGGCGCGACTATGGCTACACCTTC. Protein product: CASSRNLRGRDYGYTF.

The CDR3 reads CASSLRPQGRFYEQYF. The CDR3, as DNA: TGTGCCAGTAGTCTCCGACCACAGGGGAGGTTCTACGAGCAGTACTTC. This rearrangement joins TRBV19 to TRBJ2-7, with D possibly matching TRBD1 (7 bases). This CDR3 has 16 residues. Looked up from germline, CDR1 is LNHDA and CDR2 is SQIVND (reference sequence). Between the trimmed V and J ends, which lost 5 bases and 3 bases, there was a span of 20 bases.

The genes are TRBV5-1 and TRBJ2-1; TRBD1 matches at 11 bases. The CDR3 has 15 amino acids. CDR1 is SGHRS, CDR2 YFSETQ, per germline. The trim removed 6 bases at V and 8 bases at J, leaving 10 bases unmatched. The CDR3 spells CASNKGQGVFDEQFF. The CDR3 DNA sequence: TGCGCCAGCAACAAGGGACAGGGGGTATTTGATGAGCAGTTCTTC.

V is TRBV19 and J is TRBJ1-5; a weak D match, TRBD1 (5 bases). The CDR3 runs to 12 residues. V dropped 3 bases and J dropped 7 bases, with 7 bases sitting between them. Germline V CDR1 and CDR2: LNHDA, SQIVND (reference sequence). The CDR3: CASSIGAQPQHF. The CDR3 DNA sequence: TGTGCCAGTAGTATCGGGGCACAGCCCCAGCATTTT.

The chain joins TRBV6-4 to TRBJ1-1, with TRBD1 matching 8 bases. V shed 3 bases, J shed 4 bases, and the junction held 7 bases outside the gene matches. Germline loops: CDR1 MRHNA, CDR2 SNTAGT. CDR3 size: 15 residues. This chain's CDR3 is CASSENAGGGTEAFF. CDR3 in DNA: TGTGCCAGCAGTGAAAACGCAGGGGGCGGCACTGAAGCTTTCTTT.

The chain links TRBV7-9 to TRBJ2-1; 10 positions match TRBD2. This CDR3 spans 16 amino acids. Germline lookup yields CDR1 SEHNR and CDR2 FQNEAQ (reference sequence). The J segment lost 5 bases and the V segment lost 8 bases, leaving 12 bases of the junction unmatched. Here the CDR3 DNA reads TGTGCCAGCGGTGATAGCGGGAGGCAACTCAACAATGAGCAGTTCTTC. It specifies CASGDSGRQLNNEQFF. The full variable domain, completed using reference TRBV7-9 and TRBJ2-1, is DTGVSQNPRHKITKRGQNVTFRCDPISEHNRLYWYRQTLGQGPEFLTYFQNEAQLEKSRLLSDRFSAERPKGSFSTLEIQRTEQGDSAMYLCASGDSGRQLNNEQFFGPGTRLTVL.

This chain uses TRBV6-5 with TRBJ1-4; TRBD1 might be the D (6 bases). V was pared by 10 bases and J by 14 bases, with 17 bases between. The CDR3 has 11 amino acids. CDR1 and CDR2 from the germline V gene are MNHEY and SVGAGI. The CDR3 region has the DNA TGTGCCACCGGAGAGGACAGACTTCTGTTTTTT. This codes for CATGEDRLLFF.

The CDR3 sequence is CASGGRAGTNEKLFF. The CDR3 DNA reads as TGTGCCAGCGGGGGGAGGGCAGGGACTAATGAAAAACTGTTTTTT. The V call is TRBV2, the J call TRBJ1-4, with D maybe TRBD1 (5 bases). The CDR3 length is 15 residues. V was cut by 8 bases and J by 2 bases, with 15 bases left in between. The germline V gene encodes CDR1 SNHLY and CDR2 FYNNEI.

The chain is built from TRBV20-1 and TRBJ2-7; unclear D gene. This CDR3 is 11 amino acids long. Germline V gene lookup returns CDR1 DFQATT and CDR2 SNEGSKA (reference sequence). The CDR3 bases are TGCAGGGCATGGAGTCCGTACGAGCAGTACTTC. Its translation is CRAWSPYEQYF.